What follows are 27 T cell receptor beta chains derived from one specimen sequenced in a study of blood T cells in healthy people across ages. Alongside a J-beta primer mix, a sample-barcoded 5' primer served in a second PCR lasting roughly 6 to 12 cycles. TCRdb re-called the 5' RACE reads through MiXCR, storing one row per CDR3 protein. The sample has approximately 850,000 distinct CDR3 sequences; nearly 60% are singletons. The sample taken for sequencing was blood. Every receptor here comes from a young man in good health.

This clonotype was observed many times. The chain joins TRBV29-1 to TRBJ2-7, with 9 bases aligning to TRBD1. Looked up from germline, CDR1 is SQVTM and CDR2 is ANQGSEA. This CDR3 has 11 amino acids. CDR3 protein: CRGDRDYEQYF. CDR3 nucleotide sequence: TGCAGAGGGGACAGGGATTACGAGCAGTACTTC.

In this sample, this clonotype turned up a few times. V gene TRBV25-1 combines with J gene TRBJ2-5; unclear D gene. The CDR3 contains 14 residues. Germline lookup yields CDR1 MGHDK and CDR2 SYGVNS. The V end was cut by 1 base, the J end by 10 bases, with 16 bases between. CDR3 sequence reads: CASSESGRIRIQYF. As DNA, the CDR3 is TGTGCCAGCAGTGAATCTGGCAGGATACGGATCCAGTACTTC.

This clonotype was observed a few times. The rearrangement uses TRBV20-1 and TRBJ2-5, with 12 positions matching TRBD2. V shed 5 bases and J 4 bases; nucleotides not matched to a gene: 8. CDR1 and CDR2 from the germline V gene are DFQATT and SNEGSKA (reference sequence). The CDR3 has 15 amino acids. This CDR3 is CSAFRTGLAGETQYF. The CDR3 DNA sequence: TGCAGTGCTTTTCGAACGGGACTAGCGGGAGAGACCCAGTACTTC.

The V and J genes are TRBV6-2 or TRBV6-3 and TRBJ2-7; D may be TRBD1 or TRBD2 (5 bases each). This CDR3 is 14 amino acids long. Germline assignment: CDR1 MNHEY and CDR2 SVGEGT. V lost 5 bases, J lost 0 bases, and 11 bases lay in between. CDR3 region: CASSPTGPSYEQYF. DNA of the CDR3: TGTGCCAGCAGTCCGACGGGACCCTCCTACGAGCAGTACTTC.

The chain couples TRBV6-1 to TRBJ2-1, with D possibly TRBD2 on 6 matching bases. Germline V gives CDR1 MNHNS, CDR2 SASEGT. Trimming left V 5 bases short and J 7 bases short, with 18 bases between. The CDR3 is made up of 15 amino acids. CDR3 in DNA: TGTGCCAGCAGTTCCGGGACTTCCTTCAATAATGAGCAGTTCTTC. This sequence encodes CASSSGTSFNNEQFF.

The CDR3 DNA follows: TGTGCCAGCAGCCCCAAAACCGCTGGACAGCCCCAGCATTTT. Translated: CASSPKTAGQPQHF. The V call is TRBV9, the J call TRBJ1-5; D remains ambiguous. Germline assignment: CDR1 SGDLS and CDR2 YYNGEE. This CDR3 contains 14 residues. V lost 4 bases and J lost 7, with 15 bases in between. Full variable domain (missing parts from reference TRBV9 and TRBJ1-5): DSGVTQTPKHLITATGQRVTLRCSPRSGDLSVYWYQQSLDQGLQFLIQYYNGEERAKGNILERFSAQQFPDLHSELNLSSLELGDSALYFCASSPKTAGQPQHFGDGTRLSIL.

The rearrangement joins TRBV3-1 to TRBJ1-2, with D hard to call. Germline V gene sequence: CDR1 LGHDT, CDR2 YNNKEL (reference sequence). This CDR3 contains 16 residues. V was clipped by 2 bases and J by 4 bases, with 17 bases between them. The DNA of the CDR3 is TGTGCCAGCAGCCAAAATTATATGGACGGTGGCTATGGCTACACCTTC. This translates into CASSQNYMDGGYGYTF.

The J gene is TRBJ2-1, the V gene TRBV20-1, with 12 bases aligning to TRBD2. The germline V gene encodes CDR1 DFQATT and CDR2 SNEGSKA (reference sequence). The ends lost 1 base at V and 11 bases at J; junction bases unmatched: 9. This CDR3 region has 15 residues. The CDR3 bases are TGCAGTGCTAGAGCGGTGACTAGCGGGGGTTGGAAGCAGTTCTTC. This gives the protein CSARAVTSGGWKQFF.

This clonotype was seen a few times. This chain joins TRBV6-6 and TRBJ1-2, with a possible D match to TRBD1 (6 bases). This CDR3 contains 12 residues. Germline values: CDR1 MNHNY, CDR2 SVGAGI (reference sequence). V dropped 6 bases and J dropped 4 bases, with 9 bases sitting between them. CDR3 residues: CASSQDSYGYTF. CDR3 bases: TGTGCCAGCAGCCAGGACAGCTATGGCTACACCTTC.

In DNA form, the CDR3 reads TGCAGCTGCCACCACCGCATCGATCCCAGGGTTCGGAGACAAGAGACCCAGTACTTC. It codes for CSCHHRIDPRVRRQETQYF. The rearrangement joins TRBV20-1 to TRBJ2-5, with TRBD1 as a possible D gene (5 bases). Germline CDR1 and CDR2: DFQATT and SNEGSKA (reference sequence). The CDR3 sequence is 19 residues long.

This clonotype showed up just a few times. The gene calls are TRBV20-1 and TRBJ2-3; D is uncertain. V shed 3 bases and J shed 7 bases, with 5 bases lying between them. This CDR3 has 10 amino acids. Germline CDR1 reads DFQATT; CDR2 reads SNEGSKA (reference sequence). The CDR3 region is CSARGYTQYF. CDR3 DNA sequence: TGCAGTGCTAGGGGCTATACGCAGTATTTT.

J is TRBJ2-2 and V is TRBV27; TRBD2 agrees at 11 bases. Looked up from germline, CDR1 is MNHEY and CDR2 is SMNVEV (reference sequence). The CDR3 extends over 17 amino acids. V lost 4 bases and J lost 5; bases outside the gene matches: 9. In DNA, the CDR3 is TGTGCCAGCAGTTGGTCTCTAGCGGGAGGAAGTACCGGGGAGCTGTTTTTT. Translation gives CASSWSLAGGSTGELFF.

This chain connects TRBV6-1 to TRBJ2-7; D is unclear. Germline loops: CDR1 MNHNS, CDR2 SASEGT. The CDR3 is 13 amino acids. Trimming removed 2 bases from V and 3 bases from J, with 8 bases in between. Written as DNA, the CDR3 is TGTGCCAGCAGTGAAAGGAACTTCTACGAGCAGTACTTC. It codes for CASSERNFYEQYF.

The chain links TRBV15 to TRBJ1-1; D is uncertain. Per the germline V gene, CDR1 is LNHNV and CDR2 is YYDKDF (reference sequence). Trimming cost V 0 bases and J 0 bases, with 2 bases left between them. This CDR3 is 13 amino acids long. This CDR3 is CATSREMNTEAFF. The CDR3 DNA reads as TGTGCCACCAGCAGAGAGATGAACACTGAAGCTTTCTTT.

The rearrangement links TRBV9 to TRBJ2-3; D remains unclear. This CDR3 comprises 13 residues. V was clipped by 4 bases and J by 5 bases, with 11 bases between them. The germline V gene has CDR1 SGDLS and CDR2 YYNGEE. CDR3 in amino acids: CASSPPHVDTQYF. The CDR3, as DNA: TGTGCCAGCAGCCCCCCCCACGTAGATACGCAGTATTTT.

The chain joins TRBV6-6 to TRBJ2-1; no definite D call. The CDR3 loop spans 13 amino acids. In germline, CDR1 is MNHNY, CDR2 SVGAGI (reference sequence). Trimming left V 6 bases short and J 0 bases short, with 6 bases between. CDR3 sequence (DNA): TGTGCCAGCAGGGATGGCTCCTACAATGAGCAGTTCTTC. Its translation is CASRDGSYNEQFF.

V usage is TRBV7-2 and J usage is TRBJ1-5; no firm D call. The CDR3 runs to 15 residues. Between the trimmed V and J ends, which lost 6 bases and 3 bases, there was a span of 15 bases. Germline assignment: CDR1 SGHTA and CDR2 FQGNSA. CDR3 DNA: TGTGCCAGCAGGCTAAGAGCTTCGATCAATCAGCCCCAGCATTTT. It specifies CASRLRASINQPQHF.

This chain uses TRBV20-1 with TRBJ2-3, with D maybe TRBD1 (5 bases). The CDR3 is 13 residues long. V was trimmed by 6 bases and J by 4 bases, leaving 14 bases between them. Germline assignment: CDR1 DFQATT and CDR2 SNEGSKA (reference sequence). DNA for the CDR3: TGCAGTGCCCGGACCACAGGCCCAGATACGCAGTATTTT. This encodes CSARTTGPDTQYF.

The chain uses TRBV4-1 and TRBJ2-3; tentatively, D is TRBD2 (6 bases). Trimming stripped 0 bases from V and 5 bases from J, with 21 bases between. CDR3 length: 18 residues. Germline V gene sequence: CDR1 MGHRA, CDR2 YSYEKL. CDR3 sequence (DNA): TGCGCCAGCAGCCAAGAGGGAGGATCTATTCCCGCGTTAGATACGCAGTATTTT. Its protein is CASSQEGGSIPALDTQYF.

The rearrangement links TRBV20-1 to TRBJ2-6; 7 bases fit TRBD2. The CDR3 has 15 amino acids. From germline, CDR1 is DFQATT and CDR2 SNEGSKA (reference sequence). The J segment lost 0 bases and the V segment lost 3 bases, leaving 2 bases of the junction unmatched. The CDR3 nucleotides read TGCAGTGCTAGGGGCGGGAGCTCTGGGGCCAACGTCCTGACTTTC. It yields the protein CSARGGSSGANVLTF.

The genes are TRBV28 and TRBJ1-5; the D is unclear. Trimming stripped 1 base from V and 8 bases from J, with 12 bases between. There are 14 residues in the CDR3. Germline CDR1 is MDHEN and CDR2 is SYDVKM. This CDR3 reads CASSLSYRREPQHF. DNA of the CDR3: TGTGCCAGCAGTTTATCGTACAGAAGGGAGCCCCAGCATTTT.

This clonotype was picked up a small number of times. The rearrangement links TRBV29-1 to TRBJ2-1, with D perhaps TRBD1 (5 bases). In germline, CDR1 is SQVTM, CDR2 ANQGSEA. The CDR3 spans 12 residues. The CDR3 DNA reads TGCGCGATGGCAGGGCCCTTCTATGAGCAGTTCTTC. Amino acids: CAMAGPFYEQFF.

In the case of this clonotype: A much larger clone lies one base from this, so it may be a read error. CDR3: CSVDCETSTDTQYF. CDR3 DNA sequence: TGCAGCGTTGATTGCGAAACTAGCACAGATACGCAGTATTTT. The chain recombines TRBV29-1 with TRBJ2-3; D is undetermined. Looked up from germline, CDR1 is SQVTM and CDR2 is ANQGSEA. V shed 3 bases and J shed 0 bases, with 10 bases lying between them. The CDR3 loop spans 14 amino acids.

The CDR3 region has the DNA TGTGCCAGCAGCCCCACTAGGACGGCCCAGTACTTC. Its protein product is CASSPTRTAQYF. The chain recombines TRBV3-1 with TRBJ2-5; D might be TRBD2 (5 bases). Trimming cost V 4 bases and J 9 bases, with 12 bases left between them. Germline-derived CDR1 and CDR2 are LGHDT and YNNKEL (reference sequence). The CDR3 runs 12 residues.

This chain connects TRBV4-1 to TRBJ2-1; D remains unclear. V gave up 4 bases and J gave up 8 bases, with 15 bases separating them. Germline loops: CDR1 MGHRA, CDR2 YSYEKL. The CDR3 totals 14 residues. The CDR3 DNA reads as TGCGCCAGCAGCCTCGCAAGGGCGGAAGATGAGCAGTTCTTC. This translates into CASSLARAEDEQFF.

The CDR3 DNA sequence: TGCAGTGCTAGGGAGGGTTCGAGCTACACCTTC. Its translation is CSAREGSSYTF. V is TRBV20-1 and J is TRBJ1-2; unclear D gene. There are 11 residues in the CDR3. CDR1 is DFQATT and CDR2 is SNEGSKA in the germline V gene (reference sequence). Trimming took off 3 bases at V and 9 bases at J, with 11 bases between the two ends.

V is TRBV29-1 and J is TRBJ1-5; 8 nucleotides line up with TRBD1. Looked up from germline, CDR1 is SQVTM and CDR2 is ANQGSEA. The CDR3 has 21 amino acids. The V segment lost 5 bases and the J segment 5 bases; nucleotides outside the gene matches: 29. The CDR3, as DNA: TGCAGCGTTTCGACAGGGGTTAGCAAAGCGGGTAAAAGGACAATCGATCAGCCCCAGCATTTT. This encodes CSVSTGVSKAGKRTIDQPQHF.